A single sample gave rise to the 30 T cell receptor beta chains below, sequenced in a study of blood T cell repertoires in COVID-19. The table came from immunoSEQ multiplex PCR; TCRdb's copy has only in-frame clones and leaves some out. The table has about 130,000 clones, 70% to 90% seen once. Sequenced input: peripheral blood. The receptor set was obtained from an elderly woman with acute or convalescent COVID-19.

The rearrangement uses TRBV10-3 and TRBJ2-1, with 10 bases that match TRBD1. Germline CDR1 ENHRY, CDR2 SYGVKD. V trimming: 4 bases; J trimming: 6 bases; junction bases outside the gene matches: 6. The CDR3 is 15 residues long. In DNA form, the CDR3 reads TGTGCCATCAGTGTTAGCCGGGACAGGGGCAATGAGCAGTTCTTC. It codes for CAISVSRDRGNEQFF.

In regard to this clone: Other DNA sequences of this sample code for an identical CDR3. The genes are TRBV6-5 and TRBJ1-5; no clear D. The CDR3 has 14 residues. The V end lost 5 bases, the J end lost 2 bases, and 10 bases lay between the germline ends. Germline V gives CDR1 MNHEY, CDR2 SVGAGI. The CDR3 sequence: CASSTRGGNQPQHF. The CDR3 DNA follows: TGTGCCAGCAGTACCCGCGGAGGCAATCAGCCCCAGCATTTT.

CDR3 region: CASSFLQGLPGANVLTF. CDR3 DNA: TGCGCCAGCAGCTTTTTACAGGGACTACCTGGGGCCAACGTCCTGACTTTC. The chain couples TRBV5-1 to TRBJ2-6; possible D gene TRBD2, 7 bases. The germline V gene encodes CDR1 SGHRS and CDR2 YFSETQ. This CDR3 has 17 amino acids. Trimming cost V 2 bases and J 2 bases, with 14 bases left between them.

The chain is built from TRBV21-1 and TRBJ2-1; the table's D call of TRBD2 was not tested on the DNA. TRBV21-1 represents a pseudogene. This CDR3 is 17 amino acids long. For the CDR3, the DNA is TGTGCCAGCAGCAAAGATTCAGGGACTAGCTCCAACAATGAGCAGTTCTTC. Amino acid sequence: CASSKDSGTSSNNEQFF.

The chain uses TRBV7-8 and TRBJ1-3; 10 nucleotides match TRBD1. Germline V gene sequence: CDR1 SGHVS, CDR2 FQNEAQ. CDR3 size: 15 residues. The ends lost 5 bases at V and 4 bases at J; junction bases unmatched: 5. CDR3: CASSPDRGQGNTIYF. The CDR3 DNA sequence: TGTGCCAGCAGCCCAGACAGGGGGCAAGGAAACACCATATATTTT.

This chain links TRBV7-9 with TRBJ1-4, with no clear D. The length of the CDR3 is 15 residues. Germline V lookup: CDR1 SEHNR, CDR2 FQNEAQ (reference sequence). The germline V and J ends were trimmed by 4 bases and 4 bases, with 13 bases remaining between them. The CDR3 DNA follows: TGTGCCAGCAGCTACGGACTCGGCGGTAATGAAAAACTGTTTTTT. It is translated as CASSYGLGGNEKLFF.

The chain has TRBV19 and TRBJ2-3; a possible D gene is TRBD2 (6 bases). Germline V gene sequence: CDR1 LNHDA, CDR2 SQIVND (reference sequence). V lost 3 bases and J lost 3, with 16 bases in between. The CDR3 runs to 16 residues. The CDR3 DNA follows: TGTGCCAGTAGTATCGGAACGGGGGTTCGGACAGATACGCAGTATTTT. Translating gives CASSIGTGVRTDTQYF.

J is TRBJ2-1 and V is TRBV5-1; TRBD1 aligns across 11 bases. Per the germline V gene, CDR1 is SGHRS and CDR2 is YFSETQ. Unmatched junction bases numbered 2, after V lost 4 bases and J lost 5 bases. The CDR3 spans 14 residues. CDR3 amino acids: CASSRDRGDNEQFF. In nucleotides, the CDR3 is TGCGCCAGCAGCCGGGACAGGGGGGACAATGAGCAGTTCTTC.

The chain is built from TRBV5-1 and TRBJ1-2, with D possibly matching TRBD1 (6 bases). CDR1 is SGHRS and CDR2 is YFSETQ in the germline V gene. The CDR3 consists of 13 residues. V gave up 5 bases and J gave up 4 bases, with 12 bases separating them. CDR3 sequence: CASRPTGLYGYTF. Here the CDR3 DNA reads TGCGCCAGCAGGCCCACAGGGCTCTATGGCTACACCTTC. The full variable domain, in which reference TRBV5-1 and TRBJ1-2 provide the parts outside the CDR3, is KAGVTQTPRYLIKTRGQQVTLSCSPISGHRSVSWYQQTPGQGLQFLFEYFSETQRNKGNFPGRFSGRQFSNSRSEMNVSTLELGDSALYLCASRPTGLYGYTFGSGTRLTVV.

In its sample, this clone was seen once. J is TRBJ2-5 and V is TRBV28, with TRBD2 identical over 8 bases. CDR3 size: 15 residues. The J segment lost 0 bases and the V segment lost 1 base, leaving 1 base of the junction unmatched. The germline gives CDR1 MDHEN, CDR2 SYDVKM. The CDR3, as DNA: TGTGCCAGCAGTTTATTTAGCGGGGACCAAGAGACCCAGTACTTC. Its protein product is CASSLFSGDQETQYF.

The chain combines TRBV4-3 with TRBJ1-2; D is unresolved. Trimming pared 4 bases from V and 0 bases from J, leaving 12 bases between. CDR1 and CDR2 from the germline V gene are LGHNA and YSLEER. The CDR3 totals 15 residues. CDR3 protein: CASSPYTNTNYGYTF. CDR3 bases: TGCGCCAGCAGCCCTTACACCAACACTAACTATGGCTACACCTTC.

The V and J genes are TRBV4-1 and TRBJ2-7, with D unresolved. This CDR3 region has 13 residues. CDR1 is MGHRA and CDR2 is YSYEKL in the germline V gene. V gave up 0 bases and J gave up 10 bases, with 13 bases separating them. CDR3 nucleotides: TGCGCCAGCAGCCAAGATCTGGTTACAGCCCAGTACTTC. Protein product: CASSQDLVTAQYF.

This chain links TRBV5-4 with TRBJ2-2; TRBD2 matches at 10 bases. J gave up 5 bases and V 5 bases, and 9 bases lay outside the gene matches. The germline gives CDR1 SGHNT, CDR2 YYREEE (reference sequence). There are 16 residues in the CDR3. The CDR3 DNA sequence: TGTGCCAGCAGTATTCCTAGCGGGGGCGGGACCGGGGAGCTGTTTTTT. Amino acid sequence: CASSIPSGGGTGELFF.

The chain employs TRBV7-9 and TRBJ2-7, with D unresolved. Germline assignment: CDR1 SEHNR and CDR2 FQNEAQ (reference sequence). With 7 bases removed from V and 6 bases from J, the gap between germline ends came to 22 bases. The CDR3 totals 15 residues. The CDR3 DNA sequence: TGTGCCAGCACCCCTTATCCTGGTGAAACTTCCGAGCAGTACTTC. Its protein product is CASTPYPGETSEQYF.

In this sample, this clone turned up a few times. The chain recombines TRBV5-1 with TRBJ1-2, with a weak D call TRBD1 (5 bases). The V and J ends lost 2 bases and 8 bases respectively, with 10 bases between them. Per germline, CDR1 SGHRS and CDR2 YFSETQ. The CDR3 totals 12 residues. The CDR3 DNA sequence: TGCGCCAGCAGCTTCGACAGCCGGGGCTACACCTTC. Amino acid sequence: CASSFDSRGYTF.

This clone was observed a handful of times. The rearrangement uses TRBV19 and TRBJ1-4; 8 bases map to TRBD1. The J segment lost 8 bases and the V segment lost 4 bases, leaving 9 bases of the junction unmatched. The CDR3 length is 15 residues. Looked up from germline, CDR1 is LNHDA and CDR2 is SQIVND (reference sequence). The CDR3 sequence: CASSTLGTGGEKLFF. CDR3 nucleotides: TGTGCCAGTAGTACCCTCGGGACAGGCGGAGAAAAACTGTTTTTT.

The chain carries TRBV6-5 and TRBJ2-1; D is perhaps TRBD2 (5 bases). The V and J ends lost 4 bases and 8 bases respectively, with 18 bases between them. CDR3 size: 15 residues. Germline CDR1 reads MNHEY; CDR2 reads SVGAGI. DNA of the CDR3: TGTGCCAGCAGTTCCAAGGGTAGCTCGCGGGATGAGCAGTTCTTC. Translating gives CASSSKGSSRDEQFF.

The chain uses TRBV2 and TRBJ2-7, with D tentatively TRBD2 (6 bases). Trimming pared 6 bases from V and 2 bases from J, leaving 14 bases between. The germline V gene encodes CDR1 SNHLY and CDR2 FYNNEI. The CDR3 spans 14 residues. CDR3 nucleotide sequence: TGTGCCAGCAGCCCGACTAGAGGGGCCTACGAGCAGTACTTC. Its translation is CASSPTRGAYEQYF.

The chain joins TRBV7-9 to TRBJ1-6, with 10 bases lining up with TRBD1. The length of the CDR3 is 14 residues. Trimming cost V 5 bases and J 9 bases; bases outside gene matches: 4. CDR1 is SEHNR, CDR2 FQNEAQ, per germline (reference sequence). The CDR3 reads CASSPGQGSSPLHF. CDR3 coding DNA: TGTGCCAGCAGCCCGGGACAGGGGAGTTCACCCCTCCACTTT.

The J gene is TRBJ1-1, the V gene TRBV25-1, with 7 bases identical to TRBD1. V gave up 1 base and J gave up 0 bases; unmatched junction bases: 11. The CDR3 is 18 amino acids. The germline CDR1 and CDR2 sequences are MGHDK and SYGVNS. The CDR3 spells CASSELRGRLMLNTEAFF. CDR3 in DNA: TGTGCCAGCAGTGAATTGAGGGGGCGGTTAATGTTGAACACTGAAGCTTTCTTT.

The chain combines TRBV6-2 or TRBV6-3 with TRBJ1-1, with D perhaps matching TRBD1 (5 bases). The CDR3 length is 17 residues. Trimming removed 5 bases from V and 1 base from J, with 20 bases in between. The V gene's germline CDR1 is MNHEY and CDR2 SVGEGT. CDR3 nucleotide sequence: TGTGCCAGCAGTGTCCAAAACCTGTGGGGCGCGAACACTGAAGCTTTCTTT. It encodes CASSVQNLWGANTEAFF.

In DNA, the CDR3 is TGTGCCAGCAGGTCGGGGAATACCTACGAGCAGTACTTC. It encodes CASRSGNTYEQYF. This chain connects TRBV7-3 to TRBJ2-7; D perhaps matches TRBD2 (5 bases). V was cut by 6 bases and J by 2 bases, with 11 bases left in between. The V gene's germline CDR1 is SGHTA and CDR2 FQGTGA. This CDR3 has 13 residues.

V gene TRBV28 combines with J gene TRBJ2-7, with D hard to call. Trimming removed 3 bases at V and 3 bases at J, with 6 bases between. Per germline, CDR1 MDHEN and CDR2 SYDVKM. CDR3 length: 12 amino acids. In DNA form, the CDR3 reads TGTGCCAGCAGTTTGCCCGGCTACGAGCAGTACTTC. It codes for CASSLPGYEQYF.

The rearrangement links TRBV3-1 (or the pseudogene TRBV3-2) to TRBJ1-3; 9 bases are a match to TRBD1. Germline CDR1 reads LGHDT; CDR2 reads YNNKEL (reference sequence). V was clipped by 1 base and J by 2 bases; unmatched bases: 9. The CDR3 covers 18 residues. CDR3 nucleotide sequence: TGTGCCAGCAGCCAAGTGCCCGGACAGGGGTTTACTGGAAACACCATATATTTT. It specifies CASSQVPGQGFTGNTIYF.

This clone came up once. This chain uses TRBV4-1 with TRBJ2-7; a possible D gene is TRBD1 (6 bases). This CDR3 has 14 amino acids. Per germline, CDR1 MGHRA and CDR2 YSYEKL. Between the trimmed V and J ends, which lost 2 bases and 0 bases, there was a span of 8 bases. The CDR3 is CASSQRTASYEQYF. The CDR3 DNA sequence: TGCGCCAGCAGCCAAAGGACAGCCTCCTACGAGCAGTACTTC.

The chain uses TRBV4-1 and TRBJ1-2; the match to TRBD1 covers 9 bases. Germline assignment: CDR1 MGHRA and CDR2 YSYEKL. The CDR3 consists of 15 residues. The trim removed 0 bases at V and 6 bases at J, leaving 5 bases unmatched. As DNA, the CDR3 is TGCGCCAGCAGCCAAGAACAGGGGGCGCGGGATGGCTACACCTTC. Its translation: CASSQEQGARDGYTF.

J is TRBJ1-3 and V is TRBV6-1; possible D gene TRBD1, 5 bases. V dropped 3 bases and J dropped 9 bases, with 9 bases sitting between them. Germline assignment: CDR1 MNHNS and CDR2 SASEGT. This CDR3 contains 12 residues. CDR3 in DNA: TGTGCCAGCAGTGACGCAGGGTTCACCATATATTTT. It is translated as CASSDAGFTIYF.

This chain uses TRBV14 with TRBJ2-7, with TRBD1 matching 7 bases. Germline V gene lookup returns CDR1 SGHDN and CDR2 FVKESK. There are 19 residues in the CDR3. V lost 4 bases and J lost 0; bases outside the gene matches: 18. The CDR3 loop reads CASSLKISKSRGFSYEQYF. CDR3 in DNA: TGTGCCAGCAGCCTCAAGATAAGTAAGAGCAGGGGGTTCTCCTACGAGCAGTACTTC. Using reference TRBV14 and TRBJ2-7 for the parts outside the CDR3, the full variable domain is EAGVTQFPSHSVIEKGQTVTLRCDPISGHDNLYWYRRVMGKEIKFLLHFVKESKQDESGMPNNRFLAERTGGTYSTLKVQPAELEDSGVYFCASSLKISKSRGFSYEQYFGPGTRLTVT.

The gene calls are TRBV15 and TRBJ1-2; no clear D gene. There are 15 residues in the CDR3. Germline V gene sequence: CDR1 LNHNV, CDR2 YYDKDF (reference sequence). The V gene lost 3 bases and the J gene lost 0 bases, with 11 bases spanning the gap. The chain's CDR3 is CATSRAPNANYGYTF. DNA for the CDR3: TGTGCCACCAGCAGGGCCCCAAATGCTAACTATGGCTACACCTTC.

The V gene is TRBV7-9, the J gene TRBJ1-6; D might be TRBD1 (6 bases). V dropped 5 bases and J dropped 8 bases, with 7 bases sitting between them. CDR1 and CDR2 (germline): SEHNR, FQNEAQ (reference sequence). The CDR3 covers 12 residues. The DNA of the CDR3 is TGTGCCAGCAGCCCAGGGGATTCACCCCTCCACTTT. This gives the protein CASSPGDSPLHF.